This T cell receptor (beta chain) was recovered during a study of blood T cell repertoires in COVID-19. Whole-study context: There were acute and convalescent COVID-19 samples, and they came from the United States, Italy and Spain. Sources were T cells, B-cell-depleted T cells, or PBMCs; the material itself was cDNA or gDNA.

Per the authors' pipeline: Quantification of nucleated cells was approximated via reference gene primer amplification. Data came from immunoSEQ multiplex PCR; TCRdb stores just in-frame clones and leaves some out. V and J calls and clone size are as listed in that table; D and trimming were resolved from the DNA. This table has roughly 63,000 clones, 85% to 90% appearing once. The material sequenced was peripheral blood. This TCR was sampled from a man over 45 with active COVID-19.

CDR3 protein: CASGLRTGTPLNEQFF. CDR3 DNA: TGTGCTAGTGGTTTGAGGACAGGGACTCCTCTCAATGAGCAGTTCTTC. This chain joins TRBV12-5 and TRBJ2-1; 8 bases are a match to TRBD1. The V and J ends lost 2 bases and 6 bases, in that order; junction bases with no gene match: 9. In germline, CDR1 is LGHNT, CDR2 FRNRAP. This CDR3 spans 16 amino acids.